The T cell receptor (beta chain) described here comes from a study of OX40 agonist ivuxolimab in advanced cancers. About the study: With a range of roughly 20 to 80, age averaged about 59 years, and about 82% were male. Broader study findings: There were also nonresponders showing low normalized T-cell clonal expansion. Blood T cells, both CD4+ and CD8+, expanded clonally by week 6 at 0.1 to 3.0 mg/kg.

Germline-derived CDR1 and CDR2 are GTSNPN and SVGIG (reference sequence). V lost 1 base to trimming and J lost 4 bases, with 13 bases between them. The CDR3 covers 15 residues. A note on this clone: Its antigen is not known.

Clones were read by immunoSEQ multiplex PCR, and TCRdb kept only the in-frame ones, dropping some. The sample holds tens of thousands of clones, approximately 84% seen once. Here the sequenced sample was CD4+ or CD8+ T cells sorted from blood, taken in a trial of the OX40 agonist ivuxolimab. This clonotype was obtained from an adult with an advanced solid tumor such as melanoma, head and neck, liver or kidney cancer. The genes are TRBV30 and TRBJ1-4; D is uncertain. CDR3 DNA sequence: TGTGCCTGGAGTGAGAGGGCAGGCCTTAATGAAAAACTGTTTTTT. The encoded protein is CAWSERAGLNEKLFF.